The text below deals with one T cell receptor (beta chain). This sample stems from a study of radiotherapy plus CTLA-4 blockade in lung cancer. V lost 4 bases to trimming and J lost 2 bases; unmatched junction nucleotides: 8. Germline V gives CDR1 SEHNR, CDR2 FQNEAQ (reference sequence). The CDR3 loop spans 16 amino acids. Generated by immunoSEQ multiplex PCR, the TCRdb table keeps only in-frame clones and is missing some. The sample lists some 92,000 clones; around 86% were seen once. This TCR was recovered from a human donor with non-small cell lung cancer who had a partial response to radiotherapy plus ipilimumab. This chain uses TRBV7-9 with TRBJ2-1; 7 bases fit TRBD2. The sequencing used peripheral blood, collected from a patient treated with radiotherapy plus ipilimumab. CDR3 DNA sequence: TGTGCCAGCAGCTCCGTAGCGGGTATCACCTACAATGAGCAGTTCTTC. Its protein is CASSSVAGITYNEQFF.